This TCR beta chain derives from a study of T cells in Graves' hyperthyroidism and ophthalmopathy. TCR beta CDR3 regions were amplified from RNA. An initial round of RT-PCR targeting the TCR CDR3 relied on the HTBI primer set. TCRdb used MiXCR to reprocess the multiplex PCR reads, holding one entry per CDR3 protein. Altogether under 350,000 distinct CDR3 sequences are present, around 20% being singletons, with the ten largest covering about 50%. Ten or more counts support this clonotype. Graves' hyperthyroidism qualified as stable when ophthalmopathy did not progress within 18 months. Trimming stripped 3 bases from V and 0 bases from J, with 13 bases between. The germline V gene has CDR1 MNHEY and CDR2 SVGEGT. The CDR3 extends over 16 amino acids.

The sample consisted of blood. This rearrangement joins TRBV6-2 or TRBV6-3 to TRBJ2-3; the D gene is possibly TRBD2 (5 bases). This sequence originates from a woman in her forties or fifties with Graves' hyperthyroidism. This CDR3 is CASSYGLAQSTDTQYF. CDR3 nucleotides: TGTGCCAGCAGTTATGGGCTAGCACAAAGCACAGATACGCAGTATTTT.